This record covers a single T cell receptor (beta chain). Its matching antigen is unknown. Both 60 Vbeta primers and 13 Jbeta primers went into the PCR. Here immunoSEQ multiplex PCR was the method, and the copy in TCRdb shows in-frame clones only, minus some. The sample includes roughly 160,000 clones, approximately 82% of them seen just once. This sample stems from a study of cytomegalovirus exposure and HLA in healthy donors. The study's findings and limits: Most observed TCR sequences were rare, whereas some public TCRs were detected in many donors.

Donors likely had unrecorded immune exposures despite being nominally healthy when sampled. The germline CDR1 and CDR2 sequences are SGHVS and FNYEAQ. The ends lost 6 bases at V and 5 bases at J; junction bases unmatched: 15. This CDR3 spans 18 amino acids. Sequencing used PBMCs. The chain uses TRBV7-6 and TRBJ2-1, with 11 bases that match TRBD2. The TCR originated in a woman aged 40 to 50 in good health and CMV-seropositive. The chain's CDR3 is CASSLGTSGARIHNEQFF. Here the CDR3 DNA reads TGTGCCAGCAGTCTAGGGACTAGCGGAGCTAGGATCCACAATGAGCAGTTCTTC.